Below, 13 T cell receptor beta chains from the same sample are listed, as sequenced in a study of cytomegalovirus exposure and HLA in healthy donors. Generated by immunoSEQ multiplex PCR, the TCRdb table keeps only in-frame clones and is missing some. Of 190,000 or so clones in the sample, 80% to 85% were seen once. Sequenced sample: PBMCs. The receptors here all came from a woman aged 18-29 years in good health and CMV-seropositive.

The chain carries TRBV7-2 and TRBJ1-1; no firm D call. Germline CDR1 SGHTA, CDR2 FQGNSA. V lost 2 bases to trimming and J lost 1 base, with 8 bases between them. The CDR3 has 14 amino acids. In DNA, the CDR3 is TGTGCCAGCAGCTTATCAGGTCCGAACACTGAAGCTTTCTTT. Translating gives CASSLSGPNTEAFF.

This clone has only one observation. The J gene is TRBJ2-1, the V gene TRBV27; no clear D. The CDR3 is made up of 12 amino acids. Trimming stripped 8 bases from V and 14 bases from J, with 19 bases between. Germline CDR1 and CDR2: MNHEY and SMNVEV (reference sequence). The CDR3 protein is CASRMLGSLEFF. CDR3 nucleotide sequence: TGTGCCAGCCGTATGCTGGGCTCGCTGGAGTTCTTC.

This chain links TRBV13 with TRBJ1-5; D remains unclear. Trimming cost V 0 bases and J 0 bases, with 6 bases left between them. CDR1 PRHDT and CDR2 FYEKMQ come from the germline V gene (reference sequence). The CDR3 extends over 15 amino acids. CDR3 loop: CASSLGHISNQPQHF. The CDR3 DNA reads TGTGCCAGCAGCTTAGGGCACATTAGCAATCAGCCCCAGCATTTT.

V usage is TRBV27 and J usage is TRBJ1-5; weak D call: TRBD1 (5 bases). The germline V and J ends were trimmed by 5 bases and 6 bases, with 14 bases remaining between them. The CDR3 loop spans 14 amino acids. Germline V gene lookup returns CDR1 MNHEY and CDR2 SMNVEV (reference sequence). The CDR3 region is CASSVGGTVQPQHF. The CDR3 DNA is TGTGCCAGCAGTGTGGGAGGGACGGTTCAGCCCCAGCATTTT.

The gene calls are TRBV27 and TRBJ2-1; 8 bases map to TRBD1. The length of the CDR3 is 12 residues. V shed 10 bases and J 9 bases; nucleotides not matched to a gene: 8. Germline V gives CDR1 MNHEY, CDR2 SMNVEV (reference sequence). The CDR3 DNA reads as TGTGCCATCTCGGACAGGGAAGGTGAGCAGTTCTTC. It is translated as CAISDREGEQFF.

The gene calls are TRBV10-3 and TRBJ2-7, with 9 positions matching TRBD1. Looked up from germline, CDR1 is ENHRY and CDR2 is SYGVKD. The J segment lost 2 bases and the V segment lost 8 bases, leaving 10 bases of the junction unmatched. The CDR3 is 15 residues long. CDR3 sequence: CAIGRAGTGTYEQYF. The CDR3 DNA sequence: TGTGCCATCGGTAGAGCCGGGACAGGGACCTACGAGCAGTACTTC.

The CDR3 sequence is CASSLGAGGFTEAFF. The CDR3 DNA follows: TGTGCCAGCAGCTTAGGAGCAGGGGGCTTCACTGAAGCTTTCTTT. This chain connects TRBV11-1 to TRBJ1-1; 8 bases agree with TRBD1. This CDR3 spans 15 amino acids. J lost 4 bases, V lost 1 base, and 5 bases had no gene match. Germline CDR1 SGHAT, CDR2 FQDESV (reference sequence).

The gene calls are TRBV5-1 and TRBJ2-5; D not certain. V was shortened by 6 bases and J by 1 base, with 13 bases between the two germline ends. CDR1 and CDR2 (germline): SGHRS, YFSETQ. CDR3 length equals 14 residues. The CDR3 sequence is CASKVGLGQETQYF. Written as DNA, the CDR3 is TGCGCCAGCAAAGTTGGGCTGGGCCAAGAGACCCAGTACTTC.

The chain couples TRBV6-6 to TRBJ1-2, with TRBD1 identical over 8 bases. There are 14 residues in the CDR3. With 0 bases clipped from V and 7 bases from J, the junction kept 4 bases outside the gene matches. CDR1 is MNHNY, CDR2 SVGAGI, per germline (reference sequence). CDR3 DNA: TGTGCCAGCAGTTACTCGGACAGGGTGATTGGCTACACCTTC. Encoded protein: CASSYSDRVIGYTF.

CDR3 in amino acids: CASSIGQYQETQYF. CDR3 sequence (DNA): TGTGCCAGCAGCATTGGACAGTACCAAGAGACCCAGTACTTC. This chain connects TRBV11-2 to TRBJ2-5; weak D call: TRBD1 (6 bases). Trimming took 5 bases from V and 0 from J, leaving 10 bases between them. This CDR3 has 14 amino acids. CDR1 and CDR2 from the germline V gene are SGHAT and FQNNGV.

This sequence joins TRBV6-1 and TRBJ2-1, with D perhaps TRBD2 (6 bases). This CDR3 region has 13 residues. Germline lookup yields CDR1 MNHNS and CDR2 SASEGT. With 4 bases removed from V and 12 bases from J, the gap between germline ends came to 16 bases. The CDR3 coding sequence is TGTGCCAGCAGTGGAAATAGCGGTTCGCTGCAGTTCTTC. Translating gives CASSGNSGSLQFF.

This chain uses TRBV5-6 with TRBJ1-1, with 9 positions matching TRBD1. Germline CDR1 is SGHDT and CDR2 is YYEEEE. After removal of 4 bases from V and 12 bases from J, the junction contained 13 bases not matched to a gene. This CDR3 is built from 14 residues. DNA for the CDR3: TGTGCCAGCAGCCGCAACCGGGACAGGGCTTTCACTTTCTTT. Protein: CASSRNRDRAFTFF.

The chain uses TRBV5-1 and TRBJ2-7; D might be TRBD2 (5 bases). The CDR3 is 14 residues long. V lost 6 bases, J lost 0 bases, and 13 bases lay in between. Germline V gene data show CDR1 as SGHRS and CDR2 as YFSETQ. CDR3 DNA sequence: TGCGCCAGCACGAACCGGGGAAGCTCCTACGAGCAGTACTTC. This sequence encodes CASTNRGSSYEQYF.